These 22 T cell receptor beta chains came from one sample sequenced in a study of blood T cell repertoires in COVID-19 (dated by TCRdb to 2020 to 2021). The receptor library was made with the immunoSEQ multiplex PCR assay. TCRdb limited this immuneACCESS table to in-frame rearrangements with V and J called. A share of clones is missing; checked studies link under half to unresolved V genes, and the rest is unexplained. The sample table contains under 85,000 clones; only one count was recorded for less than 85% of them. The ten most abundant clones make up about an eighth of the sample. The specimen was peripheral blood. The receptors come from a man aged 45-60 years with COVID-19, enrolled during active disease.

CDR3 residues: CASSQPGQSSEQFF. As DNA, the CDR3 is TGTGCCAGCAGCCAACCGGGACAGTCAAGTGAGCAGTTCTTC. The V gene is TRBV14, the J gene TRBJ2-1, with 7 bases aligning to TRBD1. The CDR3 runs 14 residues. The V segment lost 2 bases and the J segment 9 bases; nucleotides outside the gene matches: 7. Germline loops: CDR1 SGHDN, CDR2 FVKESK.

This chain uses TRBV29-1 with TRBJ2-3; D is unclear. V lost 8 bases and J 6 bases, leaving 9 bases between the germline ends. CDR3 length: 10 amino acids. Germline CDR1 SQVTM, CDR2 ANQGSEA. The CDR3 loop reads CSFLEDTQYF. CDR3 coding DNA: TGCAGCTTCCTCGAGGATACGCAGTATTTT.

The CDR3 coding sequence is TGTGCCAGCAGCCGCGATTCAGGTGCCCCTAATTCACCCCTCCACTTT. Translation gives CASSRDSGAPNSPLHF. The rearrangement uses TRBV11-1 and TRBJ1-6, with D hard to call. V shed 5 bases and J shed 6 bases, with 17 bases lying between them. Germline CDR1 is SGHAT and CDR2 is FQDESV (reference sequence). This CDR3 comprises 16 residues.

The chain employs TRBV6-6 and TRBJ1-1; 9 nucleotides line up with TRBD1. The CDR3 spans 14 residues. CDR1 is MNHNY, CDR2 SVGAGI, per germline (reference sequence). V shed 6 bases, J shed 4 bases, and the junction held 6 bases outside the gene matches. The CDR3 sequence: CASRQGARVTEAFF. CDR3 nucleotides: TGTGCCAGCAGACAGGGGGCGCGGGTCACTGAAGCTTTCTTT.

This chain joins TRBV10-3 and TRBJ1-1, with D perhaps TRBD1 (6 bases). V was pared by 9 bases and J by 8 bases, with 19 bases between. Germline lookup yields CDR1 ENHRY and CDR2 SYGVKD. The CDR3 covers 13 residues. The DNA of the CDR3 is TGTGCCATGAAGAGCCAAGGGACACCCGAAGCTTTCTTT. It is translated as CAMKSQGTPEAFF.

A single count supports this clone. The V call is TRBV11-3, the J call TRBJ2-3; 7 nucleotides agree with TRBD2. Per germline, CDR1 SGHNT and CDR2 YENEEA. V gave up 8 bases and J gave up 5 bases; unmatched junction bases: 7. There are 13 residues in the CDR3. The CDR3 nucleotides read TGTGCCAGCGAGGACAAGCGGGAAGATACGCAGTATTTT. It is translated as CASEDKREDTQYF.

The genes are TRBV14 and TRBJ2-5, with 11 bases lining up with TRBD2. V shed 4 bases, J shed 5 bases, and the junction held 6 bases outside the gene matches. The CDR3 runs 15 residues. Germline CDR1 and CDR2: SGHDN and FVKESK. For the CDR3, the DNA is TGTGCCAGCAGCCTAGCGGGGGGGCGGCAGGAGACCCAGTACTTC. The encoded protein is CASSLAGGRQETQYF.

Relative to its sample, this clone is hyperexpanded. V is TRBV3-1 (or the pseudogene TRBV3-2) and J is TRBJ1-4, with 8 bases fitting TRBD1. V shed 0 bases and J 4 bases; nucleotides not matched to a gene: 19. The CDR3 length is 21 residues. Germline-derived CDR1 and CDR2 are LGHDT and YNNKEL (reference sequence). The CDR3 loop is CASSQDCPTGVECYGNEKLFF. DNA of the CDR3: TGTGCCAGCAGCCAAGATTGCCCGACAGGGGTGGAGTGTTATGGTAATGAAAAACTGTTTTTT.

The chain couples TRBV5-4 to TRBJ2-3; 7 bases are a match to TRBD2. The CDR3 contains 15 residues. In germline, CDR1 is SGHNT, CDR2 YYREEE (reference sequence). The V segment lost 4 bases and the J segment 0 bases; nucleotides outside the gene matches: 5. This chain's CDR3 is CASSRGGASTDTQYF. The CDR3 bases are TGTGCCAGCAGCCGGGGAGGGGCGAGCACAGATACGCAGTATTTT.

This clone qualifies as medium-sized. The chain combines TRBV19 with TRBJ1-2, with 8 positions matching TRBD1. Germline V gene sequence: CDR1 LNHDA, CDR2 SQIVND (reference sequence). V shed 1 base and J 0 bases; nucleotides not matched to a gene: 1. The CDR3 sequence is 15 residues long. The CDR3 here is CASSIATGANYGYTF. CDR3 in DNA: TGTGCCAGTAGTATAGCGACAGGGGCTAACTATGGCTACACCTTC. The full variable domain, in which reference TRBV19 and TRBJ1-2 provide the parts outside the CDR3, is DGGITQSPKYLFRKEGQNVTLSCEQNLNHDAMYWYRQDPGQGLRLIYYSQIVNDFQKGDIAEGYSVSREKKESFPLTVTSAQKNPTAFYLCASSIATGANYGYTFGSGTRLTVV.

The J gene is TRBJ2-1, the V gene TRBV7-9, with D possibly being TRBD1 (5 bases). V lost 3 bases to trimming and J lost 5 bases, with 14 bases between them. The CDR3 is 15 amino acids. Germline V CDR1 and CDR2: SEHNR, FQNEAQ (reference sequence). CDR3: CASSFLDRYNNEQFF. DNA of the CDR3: TGTGCCAGCAGCTTCCTTGACAGATATAACAATGAGCAGTTCTTC. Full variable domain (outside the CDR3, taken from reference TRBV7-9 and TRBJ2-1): DTGVSQNPRHKITKRGQNVTFRCDPISEHNRLYWYRQTLGQGPEFLTYFQNEAQLEKSRLLSDRFSAERPKGSFSTLEIQRTEQGDSAMYLCASSFLDRYNNEQFFGPGTRLTVL.

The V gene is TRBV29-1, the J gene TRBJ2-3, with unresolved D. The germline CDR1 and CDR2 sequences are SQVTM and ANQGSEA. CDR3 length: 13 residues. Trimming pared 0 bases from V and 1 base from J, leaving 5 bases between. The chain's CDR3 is CSVEDRGTDTQYF. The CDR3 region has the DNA TGCAGCGTTGAAGATCGTGGCACAGATACGCAGTATTTT.

CDR3 loop: CATSRDPQGTGNTIYF. CDR3 DNA sequence: TGTGCCACCAGCAGAGATCCCCAGGGTACGGGAAACACCATATATTTT. The V gene is TRBV15, the J gene TRBJ1-3; tentatively, D is TRBD1 (5 bases). Trimming stripped 0 bases from V and 4 bases from J, with 13 bases between. This CDR3 is 16 amino acids long. Germline-derived CDR1 and CDR2 are LNHNV and YYDKDF (reference sequence).

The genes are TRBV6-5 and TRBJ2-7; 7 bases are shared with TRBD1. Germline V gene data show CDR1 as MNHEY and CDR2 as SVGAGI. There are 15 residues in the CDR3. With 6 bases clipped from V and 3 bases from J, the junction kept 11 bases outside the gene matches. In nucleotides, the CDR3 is TGTGCCAGCAGCTATGACAGGGCCCCTCTCTACGAGCAGTACTTC. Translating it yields CASSYDRAPLYEQYF.

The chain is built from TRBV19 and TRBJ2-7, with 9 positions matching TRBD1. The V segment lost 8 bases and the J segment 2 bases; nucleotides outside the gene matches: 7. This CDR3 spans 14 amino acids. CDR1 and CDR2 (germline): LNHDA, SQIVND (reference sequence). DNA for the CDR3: TGTGCCAGTGCTCCGGGACAGGGAACCTACGAGCAGTACTTC. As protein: CASAPGQGTYEQYF.

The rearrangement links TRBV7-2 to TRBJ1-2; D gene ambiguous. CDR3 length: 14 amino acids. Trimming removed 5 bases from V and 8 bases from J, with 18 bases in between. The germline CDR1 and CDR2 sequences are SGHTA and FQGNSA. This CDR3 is CASSPRSGFGGYTF. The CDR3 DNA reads TGTGCCAGCAGCCCAAGGTCAGGTTTTGGAGGCTACACCTTC.

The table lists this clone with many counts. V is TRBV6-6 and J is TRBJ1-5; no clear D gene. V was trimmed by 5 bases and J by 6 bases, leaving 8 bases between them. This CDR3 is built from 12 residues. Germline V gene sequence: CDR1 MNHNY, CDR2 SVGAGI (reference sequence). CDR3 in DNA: TGTGCCAGCAGTATAGACACTCAGCCCCAGCATTTT. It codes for CASSIDTQPQHF.

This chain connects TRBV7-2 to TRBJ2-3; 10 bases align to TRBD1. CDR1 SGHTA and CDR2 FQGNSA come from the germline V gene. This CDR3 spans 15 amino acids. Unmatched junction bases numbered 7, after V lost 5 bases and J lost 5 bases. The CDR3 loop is CASSGRQGAGDTQYF. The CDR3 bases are TGTGCCAGCAGCGGTCGACAGGGGGCCGGAGATACGCAGTATTTT.

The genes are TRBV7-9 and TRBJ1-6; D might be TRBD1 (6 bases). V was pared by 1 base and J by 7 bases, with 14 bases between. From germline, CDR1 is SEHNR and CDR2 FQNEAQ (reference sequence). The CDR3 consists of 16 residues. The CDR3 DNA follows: TGTGCCAGCAGCTTAGGGGGACAATCGGGGAATTCACCCCTCCACTTT. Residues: CASSLGGQSGNSPLHF.

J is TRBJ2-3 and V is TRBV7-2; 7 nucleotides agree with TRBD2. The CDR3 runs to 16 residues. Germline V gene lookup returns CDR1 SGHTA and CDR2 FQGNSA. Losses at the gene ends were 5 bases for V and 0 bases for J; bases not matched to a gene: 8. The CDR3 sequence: CASSTRTRVSTDTQYF. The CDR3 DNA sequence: TGTGCCAGCAGCACCCGGACTAGGGTGAGCACAGATACGCAGTATTTT.

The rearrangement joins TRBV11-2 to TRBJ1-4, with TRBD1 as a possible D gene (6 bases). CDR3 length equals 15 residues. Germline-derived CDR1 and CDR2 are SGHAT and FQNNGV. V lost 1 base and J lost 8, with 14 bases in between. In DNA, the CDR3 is TGTGCCAGCAGCTTAGGATTGGGGGCGCGAGAAAAACTGTTTTTT. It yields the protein CASSLGLGAREKLFF. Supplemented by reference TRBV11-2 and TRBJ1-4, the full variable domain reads EAGVAQSPRYKIIEKRQSVAFWCNPISGHATLYWYQQILGQGPKLLIQFQNNGVVDDSQLPKDRFSAERLKGVDSTLKIQPAKLEDSAVYLCASSLGLGAREKLFFGSGTQLSVL.

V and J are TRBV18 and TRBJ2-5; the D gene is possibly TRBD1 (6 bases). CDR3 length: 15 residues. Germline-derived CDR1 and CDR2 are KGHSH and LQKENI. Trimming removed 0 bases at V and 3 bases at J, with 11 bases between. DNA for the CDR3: TGTGCCAGCTCACCACCGAGGGGGATTGAAGAGACCCAGTACTTC. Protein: CASSPPRGIEETQYF.